This T cell receptor (beta chain) was captured in a study of regulatory T cells in long-lasting Graves disease. Indicated time point: newly diagnosed GD, antithyroid drugs for less than 3 months. With RNA extracted from PBMCs as input, the TCR library was made. The study's findings and limits: With a small sample size, accuracy may have been reduced. When disease was persistent, TRBV28, TRBJ1-2 and TRBJ2-5 were the favored segments.

This CDR3 is built from 17 residues. Germline CDR1 reads SGHTA; CDR2 reads FQGNSA. Trimming at V came to 7 bases and at J to 6 bases, leaving 19 bases not matched to a gene. With respect to this clonotype: The target antigen is unknown. A much larger clone lies a single base off, so this may be a read error.

Libraries of TCR beta came from iRepertoire HTBI primers plus Arm-PCR of CDR3 regions. TCRdb re-analysed the multiplex PCR reads in MiXCR, keeping a single row per CDR3 protein. The repertoire holds hundreds of thousands of distinct CDR3 sequences, with 15% to 20% as singletons. The sample also formed part of further work on T cells in Graves' hyperthyroidism and ophthalmopathy. That paper states: HTBI primers were employed in a first-round RT-PCR of the TCR CDR3.

The sequence was obtained from a woman aged 35-60 years with Graves disease. This chain connects TRBV7-2 to TRBJ2-3; 7 bases line up with TRBD2. This specimen was peripheral blood mononuclear cells (PBMCs), taken at new diagnosis, from a patient treated with antithyroid drugs. The CDR3 sequence is CASNLTRNKRDLDTQYF. Written as DNA, the CDR3 is TGTGCCAGCAACCTTACACGGAACAAGCGGGATTTGGATACGCAGTATTTT.